This passage covers 24 T cell receptor beta chains from one sample sequenced in a study of shared clonotypes between healthy human individuals. Measured with immunoSEQ multiplex PCR; TCRdb has only the in-frame clones, and not every one. The data hold around 2.1 million clones, with 85% to 95% observed a single time. Naive CD8 populations comprised CD45RO-negative cells positively selected for CCR7, excluding terminally differentiated effector memory CD45RA+ cells. The sample consisted of naive CD8+ T cells from PBMCs. These receptors came from a man aged 18 to 30 in good health. Some clones in this sample may be carry-over from other donors' samples.

This chain links TRBV7-9 with TRBJ2-6; D is ambiguous. CDR3 length: 15 amino acids. The V end lost 3 bases, the J end lost 0 bases, and 6 bases lay between the germline ends. Germline assignment: CDR1 SEHNR and CDR2 FQNEAQ (reference sequence). This CDR3 reads CASSFSGSGANVLTF. In DNA form, the CDR3 reads TGTGCCAGCAGCTTTTCAGGCTCTGGGGCCAACGTCCTGACTTTC. Supplemented by reference TRBV7-9 and TRBJ2-6, the full variable domain reads DTGVSQNPRHKITKRGQNVTFRCDPISEHNRLYWYRQTLGQGPEFLTYFQNEAQLEKSRLLSDRFSAERPKGSFSTLEIQRTEQGDSAMYLCASSFSGSGANVLTFGAGSRLTVL.

Here the CDR3 reads CASSLVGKPGNQPQHF. In DNA, the CDR3 is TGTGCCAGCAGCTTAGTTGGTAAGCCTGGCAATCAGCCCCAGCATTTT. The chain links TRBV7-8 to TRBJ1-5; D is undetermined. Germline V lookup: CDR1 SGHVS, CDR2 FQNEAQ. The CDR3 consists of 16 residues. The V end lost 1 base, the J end lost 2 bases, and 12 bases lay between the germline ends. Drawing the rest from reference TRBV7-8 and TRBJ1-5, the complete variable domain is GAGVSQSPRYKVAKRGQDVALRCDPISGHVSLFWYQQALGQGPEFLTYFQNEAQLDKSGLPSDRFFAERPEGSVSTLKIQRTQQEDSAVYLCASSLVGKPGNQPQHFGDGTRLSIL.

V is TRBV14 and J is TRBJ2-7, with 7 bases matching TRBD1. The ends lost 4 bases at V and 0 bases at J; junction bases unmatched: 3. CDR1 SGHDN and CDR2 FVKESK come from the germline V gene. This CDR3 is 14 amino acids long. In nucleotides, the CDR3 is TGTGCCAGCAGCCCCGGGACAGTCTCCTACGAGCAGTACTTC. It codes for CASSPGTVSYEQYF.

This clone was found once. CDR3 residues: CASSLAGQGSPSYEQYF. CDR3 in DNA: TGTGCCAGCAGCTTGGCCGGACAGGGGTCCCCCTCCTACGAGCAGTACTTC. The gene calls are TRBV5-6 and TRBJ2-7, with TRBD1 identical over 9 bases. The V and J ends lost 0 bases and 0 bases, in that order; junction bases with no gene match: 7. Germline V CDR1 and CDR2: SGHDT, YYEEEE. CDR3 length: 17 amino acids.

The chain employs TRBV27 and TRBJ2-7, with 14 positions matching TRBD2. Germline V gene data show CDR1 as MNHEY and CDR2 as SMNVEV (reference sequence). The CDR3 runs to 15 residues. J was trimmed by 3 bases and V by 5 bases; bases with no gene match: 3. In DNA form, the CDR3 reads TGTGCCAGCAGTCAGGGACTAGCGGGAGACTACGAGCAGTACTTC. Protein: CASSQGLAGDYEQYF.

The table lists this clone with a few counts. Other DNA sequences in this specimen translate into the identical CDR3. V usage is TRBV6-5 and J usage is TRBJ2-2; D remains unclear. CDR1 is MNHEY, CDR2 SVGAGI, per germline. The CDR3 loop spans 12 amino acids. Trimming left V 0 bases short and J 4 bases short, with 0 bases between. Here the CDR3 reads CASSYSTGELFF. DNA of the CDR3: TGTGCCAGCAGTTACTCCACCGGGGAGCTGTTTTTT.

The chain couples TRBV6-5 to TRBJ2-7, with 7 bases fitting TRBD1. This CDR3 region has 13 residues. Germline loops: CDR1 MNHEY, CDR2 SVGAGI. Trimming took 6 bases from V and 1 from J; bases not matched to a gene: 3. CDR3 sequence reads: CASSQTGSYEQYF. The CDR3 DNA follows: TGTGCCAGCAGCCAGACAGGGTCCTACGAGCAGTACTTC.

The rearrangement joins TRBV7-9 to TRBJ2-3; D ambiguous. The CDR3 covers 15 residues. The V and J ends lost 5 bases and 2 bases respectively, with 14 bases between them. Germline V lookup: CDR1 SEHNR, CDR2 FQNEAQ (reference sequence). The CDR3 reads CASSPNQYFTDTQYF. As DNA, the CDR3 is TGTGCCAGCAGCCCTAACCAATACTTCACAGATACGCAGTATTTT.

This clone was seen only a few times. Other DNA variants within this sample encode the same CDR3. The V and J genes are TRBV27 and TRBJ1-1; D remains unclear. Germline V gene lookup returns CDR1 MNHEY and CDR2 SMNVEV (reference sequence). Trimming stripped 3 bases from V and 0 bases from J, with 5 bases between. This CDR3 contains 13 residues. In nucleotides, the CDR3 is TGTGCCAGCAGTTTGTCAGTGAACACTGAAGCTTTCTTT. It encodes CASSLSVNTEAFF.

The chain uses TRBV4-1 and TRBJ2-3; 10 bases match TRBD1. V gave up 4 bases and J gave up 4 bases; unmatched junction bases: 14. The CDR3 runs 18 residues. Germline CDR1 and CDR2: MGHRA and YSYEKL. This chain's CDR3 is CASSPTPGQGRGPDTQYF. CDR3 nucleotide sequence: TGCGCCAGCAGCCCTACGCCGGGACAGGGGCGGGGACCAGATACGCAGTATTTT.

Comments on this clone: Distinct nucleotide sequences in the sample also encode this CDR3. V gene TRBV9 combines with J gene TRBJ2-1; D is undetermined. Germline CDR1 reads SGDLS; CDR2 reads YYNGEE. This CDR3 contains 12 residues. The V and J ends lost 4 bases and 5 bases respectively, with 7 bases between them. CDR3: CASSPPNNEQFF. The CDR3 DNA reads TGTGCCAGCAGCCCACCCAACAATGAGCAGTTCTTC. The complete variable domain, with remaining parts taken from reference TRBV9 and TRBJ2-1, reads DSGVTQTPKHLITATGQRVTLRCSPRSGDLSVYWYQQSLDQGLQFLIQYYNGEERAKGNILERFSAQQFPDLHSELNLSSLELGDSALYFCASSPPNNEQFFGPGTRLTVL.

This clone was picked up one time. At one of its ends the junction is not consistent with the germline gene, which may arise from a read error. V and J are TRBV10-2 and TRBJ2-1; TRBD2 agrees at 8 bases. Per the germline V gene, CDR1 is WSHSY and CDR2 is SAAADI. The CDR3 covers 16 residues. CDR3 protein: CASSQSLREDHNEQFF. The DNA of the CDR3 is TGCGCCAGCAGTCAGTCCCTGCGGGAGGACCACAATGAGCAGTTCTTC.

This chain uses TRBV14 with TRBJ2-1, with TRBD2 matching over 7 bases. CDR3 length: 16 amino acids. Trimming took 0 bases from V and 6 from J; bases not matched to a gene: 8. The germline CDR1 and CDR2 sequences are SGHDN and FVKESK. The CDR3 loop is CASSQDPLAGRNEQFF. DNA of the CDR3: TGTGCCAGCAGCCAAGATCCTTTAGCGGGCCGCAATGAGCAGTTCTTC. The full variable domain, completed using reference TRBV14 and TRBJ2-1, is EAGVTQFPSHSVIEKGQTVTLRCDPISGHDNLYWYRRVMGKEIKFLLHFVKESKQDESGMPNNRFLAERTGGTYSTLKVQPAELEDSGVYFCASSQDPLAGRNEQFFGPGTRLTVL.

The chain is built from TRBV5-1 and TRBJ2-1, with no clear D. The germline V and J ends were trimmed by 4 bases and 5 bases, with 19 bases remaining between them. This CDR3 comprises 16 residues. Germline CDR1 reads SGHRS; CDR2 reads YFSETQ. CDR3 in DNA: TGCGCCAGCAGCCCGGAGCCGGGCTGGGGTAACAATGAGCAGTTCTTC. Amino acid sequence: CASSPEPGWGNNEQFF.

V gene TRBV10-1 combines with J gene TRBJ2-1, with D uncertain. V was shortened by 6 bases and J by 7 bases, with 19 bases between the two germline ends. Germline CDR1 reads WNHNN; CDR2 reads SYGVQD (reference sequence). CDR3 length: 15 residues. The CDR3 region has the DNA TGCGCCAGCAGCGTGGGCGAGTTCCCCCTAAATGAGCAGTTCTTC. Protein sequence: CASSVGEFPLNEQFF.

V gene TRBV28 combines with J gene TRBJ2-7; D not resolved. The germline V and J ends were trimmed by 6 bases and 6 bases, with 15 bases remaining between them. Germline values: CDR1 MDHEN, CDR2 SYDVKM. This CDR3 has 13 amino acids. The CDR3 is CASSLFTKSEQYF. The CDR3 nucleotides are TGTGCCAGCAGCCTCTTCACGAAAAGCGAGCAGTACTTC. Full variable domain (missing parts from reference TRBV28 and TRBJ2-7): DVKVTQSSRYLVKRTGEKVFLECVQDMDHENMFWYRQDPGLGLRLIYFSYDVKMKEKGDIPEGYSVSREKKERFSLILESASTNQTSMYLCASSLFTKSEQYFGPGTRLTVT.

This sequence joins TRBV19 and TRBJ1-2; tentative D call: TRBD1 (5 bases). CDR1 is LNHDA and CDR2 is SQIVND in the germline V gene (reference sequence). The CDR3 covers 14 residues. Trimming stripped 8 bases from V and 8 bases from J, with 21 bases between. The CDR3 coding sequence is TGTGCCAGTGGAGAATGGAGGGGATTCGAAGGCTACACCTTC. It codes for CASGEWRGFEGYTF. Looking up the rest from reference TRBV19 and TRBJ1-2 gives the full variable domain: DGGITQSPKYLFRKEGQNVTLSCEQNLNHDAMYWYRQDPGQGLRLIYYSQIVNDFQKGDIAEGYSVSREKKESFPLTVTSAQKNPTAFYLCASGEWRGFEGYTFGSGTRLTVV.

CDR3 sequence: CATRKDRDFSNQPQHF. DNA for the CDR3: TGTGCCACCAGAAAGGACAGAGATTTTAGCAATCAGCCCCAGCATTTT. The gene calls are TRBV15 and TRBJ1-5, with D possibly matching TRBD1 (6 bases). There are 16 residues in the CDR3. The V gene's germline CDR1 is LNHNV and CDR2 YYDKDF (reference sequence). Between the trimmed V and J ends, which lost 6 bases and 0 bases, there was a span of 15 bases.

The genes are TRBV27 and TRBJ2-3; D is ambiguous. Germline V gene data show CDR1 as MNHEY and CDR2 as SMNVEV (reference sequence). CDR3 length: 15 residues. V lost 5 bases and J 3 bases, leaving 15 bases between the germline ends. The CDR3 is CASSPRVQRTDTQYF. DNA of the CDR3: TGTGCCAGCAGTCCCCGGGTTCAACGGACAGATACGCAGTATTTT.

A note on this clone: Other DNA sequences within the sample encode an identical CDR3. The chain carries TRBV5-1 and TRBJ2-7; TRBD2 aligns across 8 bases. The trim removed 2 bases at V and 0 bases at J, leaving 4 bases unmatched. Germline V gene data show CDR1 as SGHRS and CDR2 as YFSETQ. The CDR3 spans 15 residues. The CDR3 loop is CASSFTSGSSYEQYF. The CDR3 coding sequence is TGCGCCAGCAGCTTCACTAGCGGTAGCTCCTACGAGCAGTACTTC.

This chain connects TRBV4-3 to TRBJ2-7; 7 nucleotides match TRBD2. The length of the CDR3 is 18 residues. Germline V lookup: CDR1 LGHNA, CDR2 YSLEER. The J segment lost 5 bases and the V segment lost 0 bases, leaving 16 bases of the junction unmatched. The DNA of the CDR3 is TGCGCCAGCAGCCAAGAGATCCCCCCCGGGGAGGGCCTCAACGAGCAGTACTTC. This codes for CASSQEIPPGEGLNEQYF.

This clone was seen a single time. This sequence joins TRBV25-1 and TRBJ2-3, with D perhaps given as TRBD1 or TRBD2 (7 bases each). CDR1 and CDR2 (germline): MGHDK, SYGVNS. V lost 4 bases to trimming and J lost 0 bases, with 17 bases between them. The CDR3 totals 17 residues. The CDR3 loop reads CASSGEGQRTSTDTQYF. For the CDR3, the DNA is TGTGCCAGCAGTGGGGAGGGACAGCGCACTAGCACAGATACGCAGTATTTT. The full variable domain, its missing parts supplied by reference TRBV25-1 and TRBJ2-3, is EADIYQTPRYLVIGTGKKITLECSQTMGHDKMYWYQQDPGMELHLIHYSYGVNSTEKGDLSSESTVSRIRTEHFPLTLESARPSHTSQYLCASSGEGQRTSTDTQYFGPGTRLTVL.

In DNA, the CDR3 is TGTGCCAGTAGTATAGAACCTAGCGGGAGTTTCTATGAGCAGTTCTTC. Translated: CASSIEPSGSFYEQFF. The genes are TRBV19 and TRBJ2-1; 10 bases match TRBD2. The CDR3 length is 16 residues. The germline V gene encodes CDR1 LNHDA and CDR2 SQIVND (reference sequence). V lost 0 bases, J lost 8 bases, and 7 bases stayed unmatched.

The gene calls are TRBV5-5 and TRBJ2-7, with 12 bases matching TRBD1. This CDR3 contains 15 residues. V trimming: 3 bases; J trimming: 2 bases; junction bases outside the gene matches: 3. Germline V CDR1 and CDR2: SGHKS, YYEKEE (reference sequence). CDR3 region: CASSWGQGATYEQYF. The CDR3 coding sequence is TGTGCCAGCAGCTGGGGACAGGGGGCAACCTACGAGCAGTACTTC.